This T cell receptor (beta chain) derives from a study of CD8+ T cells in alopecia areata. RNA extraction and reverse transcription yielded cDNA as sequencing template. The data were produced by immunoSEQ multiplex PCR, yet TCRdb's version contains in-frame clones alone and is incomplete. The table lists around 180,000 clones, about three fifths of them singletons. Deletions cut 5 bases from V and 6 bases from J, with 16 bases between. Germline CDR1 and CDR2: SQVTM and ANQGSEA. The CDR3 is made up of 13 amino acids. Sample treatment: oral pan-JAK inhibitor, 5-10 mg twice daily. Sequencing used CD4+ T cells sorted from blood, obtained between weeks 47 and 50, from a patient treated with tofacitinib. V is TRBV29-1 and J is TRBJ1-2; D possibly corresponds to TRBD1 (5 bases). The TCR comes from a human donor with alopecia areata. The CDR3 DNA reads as TGCAGCGTTCGGGGGGGTCAGGTGGATGGCTACACCTTC. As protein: CSVRGGQVDGYTF.